The entry below gives a single T cell receptor beta chain sequence along with its context. RNA amounts of roughly 0.45 to 1 ug underwent reverse transcription with random hexamers. The TCR beta CDR3 was amplified by immunoSEQ multiplex PCR across 54 Vbeta, 13 Jbeta. TCRdb re-called the immunoSEQ multiplex PCR reads through MiXCR, storing one row per CDR3 protein. In the table there are under 80,000 distinct CDR3 sequences, around 93% of which are singletons. This sample is part of a study of CD8 T cells in Susac syndrome. About the study: Treatment at blood withdrawal was none, corticosteroids, or intravenous immunoglobulin alone in Susac syndrome patients.

Germline V gene lookup returns CDR1 MNHNY and CDR2 SVGAGI (reference sequence). The CDR3 has 12 residues. V was trimmed by 6 bases and J by 3 bases, leaving 6 bases between them. The gene calls are TRBV6-6 and TRBJ1-5; D not resolved. This clonotype was sampled from a human donor with Susac syndrome. Source material: CD4+ T cells from PBMCs. The CDR3 DNA reads TGTGCCAGCAGGCCCCCCAATCAGCCCCAGCATTTT. This codes for CASRPPNQPQHF.